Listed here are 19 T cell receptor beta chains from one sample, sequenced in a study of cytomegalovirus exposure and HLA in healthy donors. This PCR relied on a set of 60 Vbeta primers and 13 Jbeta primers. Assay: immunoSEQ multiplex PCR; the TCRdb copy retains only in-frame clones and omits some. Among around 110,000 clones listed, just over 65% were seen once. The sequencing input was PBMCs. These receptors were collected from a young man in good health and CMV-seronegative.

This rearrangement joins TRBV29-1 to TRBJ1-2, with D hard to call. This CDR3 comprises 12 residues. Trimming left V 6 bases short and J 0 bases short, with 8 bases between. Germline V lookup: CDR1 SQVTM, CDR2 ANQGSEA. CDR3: CSVIVANYGYTF. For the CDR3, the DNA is TGCAGCGTGATAGTAGCTAACTATGGCTACACCTTC.

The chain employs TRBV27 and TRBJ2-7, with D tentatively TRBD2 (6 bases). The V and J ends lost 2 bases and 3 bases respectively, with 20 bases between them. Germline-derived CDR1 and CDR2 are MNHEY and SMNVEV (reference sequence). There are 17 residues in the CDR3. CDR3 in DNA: TGTGCCAGCAGTTTAGAGCCCCTCAGCGGGCGCCTCTACGAGCAGTACTTC. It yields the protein CASSLEPLSGRLYEQYF.

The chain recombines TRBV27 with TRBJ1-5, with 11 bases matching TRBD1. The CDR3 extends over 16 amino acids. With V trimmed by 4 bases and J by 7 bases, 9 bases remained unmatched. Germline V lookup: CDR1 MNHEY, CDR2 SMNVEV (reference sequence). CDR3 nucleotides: TGTGCCAGCAGTTCCCTAGGGACAGGGGGGTGGCAGCCCCAGCATTTT. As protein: CASSSLGTGGWQPQHF.

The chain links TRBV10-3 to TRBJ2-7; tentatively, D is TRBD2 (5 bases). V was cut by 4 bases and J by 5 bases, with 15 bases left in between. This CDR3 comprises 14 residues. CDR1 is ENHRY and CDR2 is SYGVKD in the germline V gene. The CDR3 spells CAISVRGDSNEQYF. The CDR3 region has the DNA TGTGCCATCAGTGTACGGGGAGATTCTAACGAGCAGTACTTC.

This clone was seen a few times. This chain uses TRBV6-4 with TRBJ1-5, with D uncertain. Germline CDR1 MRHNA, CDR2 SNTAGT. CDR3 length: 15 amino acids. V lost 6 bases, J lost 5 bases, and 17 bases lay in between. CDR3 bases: TGTGCCAGCAGATCGGCCCTTGACTCGGATCAGCCCCAGCATTTT. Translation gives CASRSALDSDQPQHF.

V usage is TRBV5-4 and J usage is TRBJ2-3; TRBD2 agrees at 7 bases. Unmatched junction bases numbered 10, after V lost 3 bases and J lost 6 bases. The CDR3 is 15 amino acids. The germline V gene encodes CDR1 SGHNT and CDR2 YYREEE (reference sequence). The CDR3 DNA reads TGTGCCAGCAGCTGGTACCGGGACTATATGGATACGCAGTATTTT. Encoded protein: CASSWYRDYMDTQYF.

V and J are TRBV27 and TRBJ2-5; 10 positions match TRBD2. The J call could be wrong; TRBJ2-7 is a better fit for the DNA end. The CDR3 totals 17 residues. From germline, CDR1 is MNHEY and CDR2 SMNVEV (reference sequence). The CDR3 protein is CASSSLISGRGSYEQYF. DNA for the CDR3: TGTGCCAGCAGTTCCCTAATAAGCGGGAGGGGCTCCTACGAGCAGTACTTC.

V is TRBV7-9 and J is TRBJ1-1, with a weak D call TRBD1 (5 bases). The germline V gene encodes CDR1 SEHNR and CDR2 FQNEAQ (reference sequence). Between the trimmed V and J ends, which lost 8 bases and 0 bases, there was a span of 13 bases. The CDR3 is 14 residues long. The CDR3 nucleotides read TGTGCCAGCGGGGCACCCTCATTGAACACTGAAGCTTTCTTT. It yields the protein CASGAPSLNTEAFF.

The CDR3 DNA follows: TGTGCCAGCAGTTTGGCAGGTAGCAATCAGCCCCAGCATTTT. Translating gives CASSLAGSNQPQHF. The chain couples TRBV6-5 to TRBJ1-5, with D unclear. Trimming took 4 bases from V and 0 from J, leaving 7 bases between them. This CDR3 region has 14 residues. The germline V gene has CDR1 MNHEY and CDR2 SVGAGI.

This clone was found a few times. This CDR3 reads CASSESPGQGRGGYTF. DNA of the CDR3: TGCGCCAGCAGTGAGTCCCCGGGACAGGGACGAGGAGGCTACACCTTC. The V and J genes are TRBV10-1 and TRBJ1-2; TRBD1 matches 9 bases. CDR1 WNHNN and CDR2 SYGVQD come from the germline V gene (reference sequence). J was trimmed by 8 bases and V by 0 bases; bases with no gene match: 10. The CDR3 length is 16 residues.

In DNA, the CDR3 is TGTGCCAGCAGCTCACCCATGGACAGGGGTCGAGGTCCCTACGAGCAGTACTTC. Protein sequence: CASSSPMDRGRGPYEQYF. This chain uses TRBV5-4 with TRBJ2-7, with 9 bases fitting TRBD1. There are 18 residues in the CDR3. CDR1 and CDR2 (germline): SGHNT, YYREEE (reference sequence). Losses at the gene ends were 3 bases for V and 2 bases for J; bases not matched to a gene: 15.

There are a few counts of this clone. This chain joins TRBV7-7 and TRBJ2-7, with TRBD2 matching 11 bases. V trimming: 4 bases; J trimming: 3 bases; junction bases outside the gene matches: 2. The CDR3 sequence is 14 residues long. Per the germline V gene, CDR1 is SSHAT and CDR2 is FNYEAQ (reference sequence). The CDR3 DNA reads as TGTGCCAGCAGCTCGGGGACTAGCGGCTACGAGCAGTACTTC. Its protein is CASSSGTSGYEQYF.

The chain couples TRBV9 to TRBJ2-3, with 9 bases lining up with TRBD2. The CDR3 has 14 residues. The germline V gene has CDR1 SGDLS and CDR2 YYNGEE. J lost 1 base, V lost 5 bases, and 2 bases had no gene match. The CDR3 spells CASSLAGGTDTQYF. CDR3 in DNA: TGTGCCAGCAGTTTAGCGGGAGGCACAGATACGCAGTATTTT.

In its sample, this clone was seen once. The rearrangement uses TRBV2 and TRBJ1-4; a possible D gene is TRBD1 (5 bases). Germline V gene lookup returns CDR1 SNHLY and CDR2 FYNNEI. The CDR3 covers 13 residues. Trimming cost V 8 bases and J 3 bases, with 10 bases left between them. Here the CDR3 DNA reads TGTGCCAGCGGGGCAGGTGCTAATGAAAAACTGTTTTTT. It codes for CASGAGANEKLFF.

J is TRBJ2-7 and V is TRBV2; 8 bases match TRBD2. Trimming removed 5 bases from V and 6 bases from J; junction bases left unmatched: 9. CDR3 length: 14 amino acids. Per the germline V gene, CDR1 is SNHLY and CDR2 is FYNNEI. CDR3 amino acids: CASSSVGGVGEQYF. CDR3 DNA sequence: TGTGCCAGCAGTTCCGTCGGGGGGGTGGGCGAGCAGTACTTC.

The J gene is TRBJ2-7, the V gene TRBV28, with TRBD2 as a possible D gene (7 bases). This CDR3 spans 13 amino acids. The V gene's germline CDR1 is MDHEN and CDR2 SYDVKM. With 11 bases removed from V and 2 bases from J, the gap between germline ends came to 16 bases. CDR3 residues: CAWGGASPYEQYF. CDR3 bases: TGTGCCTGGGGGGGCGCGAGCCCCTACGAGCAGTACTTC.

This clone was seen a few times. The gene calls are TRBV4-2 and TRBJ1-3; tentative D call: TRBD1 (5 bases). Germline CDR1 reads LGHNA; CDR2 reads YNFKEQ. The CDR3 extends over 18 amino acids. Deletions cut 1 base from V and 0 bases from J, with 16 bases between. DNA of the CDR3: TGTGCCAGCAGCCAAGTGGCCGACAGCCAAAACTCTGGAAACACCATATATTTT. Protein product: CASSQVADSQNSGNTIYF.

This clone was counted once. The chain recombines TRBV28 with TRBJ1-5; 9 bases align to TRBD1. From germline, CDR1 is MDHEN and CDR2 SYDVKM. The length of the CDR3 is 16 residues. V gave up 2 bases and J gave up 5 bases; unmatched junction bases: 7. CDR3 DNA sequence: TGTGCCAGCAGTTTAGGGGACAGGGTGGGCGATCAGCCCCAGCATTTT. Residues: CASSLGDRVGDQPQHF.

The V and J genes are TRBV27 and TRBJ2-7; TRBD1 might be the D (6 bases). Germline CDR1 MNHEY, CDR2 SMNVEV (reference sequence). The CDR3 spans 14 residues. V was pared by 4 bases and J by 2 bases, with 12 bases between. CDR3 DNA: TGTGCCAGCAGTTACAGGGCATTCCCCTACGAGCAGTACTTC. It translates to CASSYRAFPYEQYF.